A single sample gave rise to the 2 T cell receptor beta chains below, sequenced in a study of blood T cell repertoires in COVID-19. Method: immunoSEQ multiplex PCR; TCRdb's copy keeps in-frame clones and lacks some. The sample consists of around 46,000 clones, 70% to 90% of them appearing once. Input material: peripheral blood. Receptor source: a human donor in a cohort sampled during active COVID-19.

V gene TRBV7-3 combines with J gene TRBJ2-3; 9 positions match TRBD2. This CDR3 has 17 amino acids. V lost 1 base and J lost 6; bases outside the gene matches: 11. Germline lookup yields CDR1 SGHTA and CDR2 FQGTGA. CDR3 bases: TGTGCCAGCAGCTTAAATGGGGCGGGGGGGCCCCAGGATACGCAGTATTTT. Protein sequence: CASSLNGAGGPQDTQYF.

The J gene is TRBJ2-7, the V gene TRBV11-2, with D tentatively TRBD2 (5 bases). From germline, CDR1 is SGHAT and CDR2 FQNNGV. V lost 4 bases, J lost 3 bases, and 10 bases lay in between. The CDR3 length is 13 residues. DNA for the CDR3: TGTGCCAGCAGCTCTTCAGCGGACTACGAGCAGTACTTC. Its protein is CASSSSADYEQYF.